This T cell receptor (beta chain) was sequenced during a study of T cells in Graves' hyperthyroidism and ophthalmopathy. RNA transcripts yielded amplified TCR beta CDR3 regions. RT-PCR in the first round (using the HTBI primer set) targeted the TCR CDR3. TCRdb itself ran the multiplex PCR reads through MiXCR, one entry per CDR3 protein. The sample shows hundreds of thousands of distinct CDR3 sequences, just under 45% of them seen only once. Findings of the study overall: A 13 V-J signature model discriminated ophthalmopathy versus stable hyperthyroidism. Among clonotypes expanded in thyroid above 0.001, most were also found in blood.

A remark on this clonotype: Its antigen is still unknown.

Patients were excluded for uncontrolled infection, other autoimmune disease, pregnancy or lactation. This TCR came from an adult man with Graves' disease, either hyperthyroidism or ophthalmopathy (not recorded which). Sequencing input: peripheral blood or thyroid tissue (not recorded which).

The DNA for the CDR3 is TGTGCCAGCAGCTTACTAGCGGGAGACGCCGGGGAGCTGTTTTTT. This translates into CASSLLAGDAGELFF. The V call is TRBV7-9, the J call TRBJ2-2; 10 bases agree with TRBD2. J gave up 6 bases and V 2 bases, and 3 bases lay outside the gene matches. Germline V CDR1 and CDR2: SEHNR, FQNEAQ (reference sequence). There are 15 residues in the CDR3.